The 7 T cell receptor beta chains in this list originate from one sample, sequenced in a study of cytomegalovirus exposure and HLA in healthy donors. Use of 60 Vbeta and 13 Jbeta primers characterized the PCR. Sequencing used immunoSEQ multiplex PCR; TCRdb keeps in-frame clones, though not all of them. The profile shows roughly 120,000 clones, 81% of them singletons. The sample was PBMCs. These receptors were collected from a woman aged 40 to 50 in good health and CMV-seronegative.

V gene TRBV5-1 combines with J gene TRBJ1-2; 7 bases line up with TRBD1. Germline V lookup: CDR1 SGHRS, CDR2 YFSETQ. Unmatched junction bases numbered 13, after V lost 4 bases and J lost 7 bases. The CDR3 has 15 amino acids. CDR3 DNA sequence: TGCGCCAGCAGCGCCCAAACAGGGGCTACAATTGGCTACACCTTC. It yields the protein CASSAQTGATIGYTF. Filled out from reference TRBV5-1 and TRBJ1-2, the complete variable domain reads KAGVTQTPRYLIKTRGQQVTLSCSPISGHRSVSWYQQTPGQGLQFLFEYFSETQRNKGNFPGRFSGRQFSNSRSEMNVSTLELGDSALYLCASSAQTGATIGYTFGSGTRLTVV.

This clone turned up a few times. V and J are TRBV20-1 and TRBJ1-1; possibly TRBD1 for D (6 bases). Germline CDR1 reads DFQATT; CDR2 reads SNEGSKA (reference sequence). V lost 5 bases and J 7 bases, leaving 11 bases between the germline ends. CDR3 length equals 11 residues. CDR3: CSARGQNEAFF. DNA of the CDR3: TGCAGTGCTCGCGGACAGAATGAAGCTTTCTTT.

This chain connects TRBV7-9 to TRBJ2-7; 7 nucleotides line up with TRBD2. The CDR3 is 14 amino acids. The V gene end was trimmed by 5 bases and the J gene end by 8 bases; junction bases not matched to a gene: 12. Per the germline V gene, CDR1 is SEHNR and CDR2 is FQNEAQ (reference sequence). The CDR3 protein is CASSQNGWEGKQYF. In DNA form, the CDR3 reads TGTGCCAGCAGCCAAAACGGGTGGGAGGGGAAGCAGTACTTC.

This chain uses TRBV5-5 with TRBJ2-7; TRBD2 is a possible D gene (7 bases). Germline V gives CDR1 SGHKS, CDR2 YYEKEE (reference sequence). This CDR3 contains 15 residues. Trimming removed 3 bases from V and 6 bases from J, with 19 bases in between. The CDR3 loop is CASSWGTGEGGEQYF. In DNA, the CDR3 is TGTGCCAGCAGCTGGGGGACGGGGGAGGGGGGCGAGCAGTACTTC.

The CDR3 DNA sequence: TGTGCCAGTAGGACTTCAGGGGGCACCTACAATGAGCAGTTCTTC. Its protein product is CASRTSGGTYNEQFF. This sequence joins TRBV19 and TRBJ2-1, with TRBD1 matching over 8 bases. Unmatched junction bases numbered 6, after V lost 6 bases and J lost 2 bases. The length of the CDR3 is 15 residues. Germline-derived CDR1 and CDR2 are LNHDA and SQIVND (reference sequence).

This clone was seen just once. This chain uses TRBV30 with TRBJ2-5; TRBD1 might be the D (6 bases). Gene TRBJ2-7 matches the end of the DNA better, so the J call may be wrong. This CDR3 has 13 residues. Germline V gene lookup returns CDR1 GTSNPN and CDR2 SVGIG (reference sequence). The CDR3 protein is CASRDTYSYEQYF. Here the CDR3 DNA reads TGTGCCTCCCGGGACACTTACTCCTACGAGCAGTACTTC.

This clone was counted a single time. V is TRBV7-9 and J is TRBJ1-5; D gene ambiguous. This CDR3 has 15 residues. CDR1 SEHNR and CDR2 FQNEAQ come from the germline V gene (reference sequence). V gave up 4 bases and J gave up 5 bases, with 15 bases separating them. The CDR3 protein is CASSSDGDYDQPQHF. The CDR3 DNA reads as TGTGCCAGCAGCTCCGACGGGGATTATGATCAGCCCCAGCATTTT.